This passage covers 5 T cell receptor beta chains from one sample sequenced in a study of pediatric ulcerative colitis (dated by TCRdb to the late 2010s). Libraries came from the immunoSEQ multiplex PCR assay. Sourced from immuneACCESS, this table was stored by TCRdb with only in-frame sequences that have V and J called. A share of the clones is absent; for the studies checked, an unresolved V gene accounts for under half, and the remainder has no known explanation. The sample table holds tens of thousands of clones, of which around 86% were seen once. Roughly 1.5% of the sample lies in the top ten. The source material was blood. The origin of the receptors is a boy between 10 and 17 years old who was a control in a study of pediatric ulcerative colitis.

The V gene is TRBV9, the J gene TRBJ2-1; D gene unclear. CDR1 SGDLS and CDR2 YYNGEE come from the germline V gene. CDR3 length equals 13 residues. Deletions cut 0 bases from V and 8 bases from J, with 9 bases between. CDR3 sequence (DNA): TGTGCCAGCAGCGTAGCGCCTAGGGATGAGCAGTTCTTC. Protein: CASSVAPRDEQFF.

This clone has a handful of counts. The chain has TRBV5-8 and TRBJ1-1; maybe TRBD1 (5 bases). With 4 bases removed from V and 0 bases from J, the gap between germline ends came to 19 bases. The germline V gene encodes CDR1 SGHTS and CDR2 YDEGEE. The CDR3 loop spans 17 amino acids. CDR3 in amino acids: CASSPERDGWMNTEAFF. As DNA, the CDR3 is TGTGCCAGCAGCCCGGAACGGGACGGTTGGATGAACACTGAAGCTTTCTTT.

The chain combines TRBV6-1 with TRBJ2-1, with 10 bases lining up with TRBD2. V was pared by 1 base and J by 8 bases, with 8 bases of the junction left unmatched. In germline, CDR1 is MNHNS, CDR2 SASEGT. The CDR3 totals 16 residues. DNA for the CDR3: TGTGCCAGCAGTGAAGGGTCTAGCGGGAGAGTTTATGAGCAGTTCTTC. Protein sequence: CASSEGSSGRVYEQFF.

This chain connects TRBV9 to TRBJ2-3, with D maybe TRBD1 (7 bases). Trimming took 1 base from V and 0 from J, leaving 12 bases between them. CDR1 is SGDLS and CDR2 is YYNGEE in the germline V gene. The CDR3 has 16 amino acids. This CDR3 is CASSVMEGQSTDTQYF. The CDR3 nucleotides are TGTGCCAGCAGCGTAATGGAGGGACAGAGCACAGATACGCAGTATTTT.

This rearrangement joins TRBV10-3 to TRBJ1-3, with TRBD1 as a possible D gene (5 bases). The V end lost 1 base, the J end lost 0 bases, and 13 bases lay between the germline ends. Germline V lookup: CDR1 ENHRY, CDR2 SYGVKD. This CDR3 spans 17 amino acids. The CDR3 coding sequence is TGTGCCATCAGTGAGTTGGGGCAGTGGTCCTCTGGAAACACCATATATTTT. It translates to CAISELGQWSSGNTIYF.